These 30 T cell receptor beta chains were sequenced from one sample in a study of blood T cells in healthy people across ages. A sample-barcoded 5' primer and a J-beta primer mix were used in a second PCR of about 6 to 12 cycles. TCRdb reprocessed the 5' RACE reads with MiXCR, giving one entry per CDR3 protein. The repertoire consists of about 1.6 million distinct CDR3 sequences, with roughly 32% occurring once and the leading ten covering 11%. The material sequenced was blood. All receptors come from a young woman in good health.

The chain carries TRBV6-1 and TRBJ1-1; no reliable D call. Germline-derived CDR1 and CDR2 are MNHNS and SASEGT. V was trimmed by 7 bases and J by 4 bases, leaving 7 bases between them. This CDR3 has 11 residues. This CDR3 is CASKVGTEAFF. The CDR3 nucleotides are TGTGCCAGCAAGGTGGGCACTGAAGCTTTCTTT.

Ten or more counts support this clonotype. V usage is TRBV20-1 and J usage is TRBJ2-7; D is unclear. V lost 3 bases to trimming and J lost 3 bases, with 9 bases between them. CDR3 length: 12 residues. Germline V gene sequence: CDR1 DFQATT, CDR2 SNEGSKA (reference sequence). The CDR3 is CSASGLHYEQYF. CDR3 coding DNA: TGCAGTGCTAGTGGTCTGCACTACGAGCAGTACTTC.

In its sample, this clonotype was seen once. CDR3 coding DNA: TGTGCCAGCAGCTTCCCAAGGGCGGGGACGGTCCGGGCAGGCTCTGATATTAACTATGGCTACACCTTC. Its translation: CASSFPRAGTVRAGSDINYGYTF. This chain connects TRBV9 to TRBJ1-2, with D possibly TRBD1 on 5 matching bases. Germline lookup yields CDR1 SGDLS and CDR2 YYNGEE. V shed 4 bases and J shed 1 base, with 38 bases lying between them. This CDR3 has 23 amino acids.

This clonotype was detected only once. The chain combines TRBV6-2 or TRBV6-3 with TRBJ1-1, with a possible D match to TRBD1 (5 bases). This CDR3 region has 17 residues. Trimming removed 1 base from V and 7 bases from J, with 22 bases in between. CDR1 is MNHEY, CDR2 SVGEGT, per germline. The CDR3 DNA follows: TGTGCCAGCAGTTACTTCTACCCGGCACAGGTGGAACTTGAAGCTTTCTTT. Residues: CASSYFYPAQVELEAFF.

This clonotype was counted many times. The chain joins TRBV4-1 to TRBJ2-7; tentative D call: TRBD1 (5 bases). Germline values: CDR1 MGHRA, CDR2 YSYEKL. CDR3 size: 15 residues. The V end lost 6 bases, the J end lost 2 bases, and 17 bases lay between the germline ends. The CDR3 is CASSPTDDSTYEQYF. In DNA, the CDR3 is TGCGCCAGCAGTCCAACCGACGACAGTACCTACGAGCAGTACTTC.

As regards this clonotype: This may be a read error, as it is one base from a much larger clone. The chain couples TRBV29-1 to TRBJ1-2, with a possible D match to TRBD1 (6 bases). This CDR3 spans 14 amino acids. The germline gives CDR1 SQVTM, CDR2 ANQGSEA. The CDR3 is CSVDFADSPYGYIF. CDR3 coding DNA: TGCAGCGTGGACTTCGCGGACAGTCCCTATGGCTACATCTTC.

The V and J genes are TRBV30 and TRBJ2-2; D unclear. This CDR3 has 13 amino acids. The germline gives CDR1 GTSNPN, CDR2 SVGIG (reference sequence). V shed 3 bases and J shed 4 bases, with 9 bases lying between them. The CDR3 protein is CAWSVEGTGELFF. CDR3 DNA sequence: TGTGCCTGGAGCGTCGAAGGCACCGGGGAGCTGTTTTTT.

The J gene is TRBJ2-7, the V gene TRBV6-5; D possibly corresponds to TRBD2 (6 bases). The CDR3 is 15 amino acids. Germline CDR1 reads MNHEY; CDR2 reads SVGAGI. V was cut by 2 bases and J by 1 base, with 12 bases left in between. Here the CDR3 DNA reads TGTGCCAGCAGTTACACGGGGGAAGGGTCCTACGAGCAGTACTTC. This encodes CASSYTGEGSYEQYF.

Comments on this clonotype: One end of the junction is discordant with germline, which a read error may explain. This chain uses TRBV30 with TRBJ2-7; a possible D gene is TRBD2 (5 bases). CDR1 is GTSNPN and CDR2 is SVGIG in the germline V gene (reference sequence). The CDR3 covers 13 residues. This CDR3 reads CAWRASTSYKQYF. The CDR3 DNA sequence: TGTGCCTGGAGGGCTAGCACCTCCTACAAGCAGTACTTC.

On this clonotype: The junction departs from the called germline gene at one end, perhaps through a read error. The chain couples TRBV7-6 to TRBJ2-5; D is ambiguous. Germline-derived CDR1 and CDR2 are SGHVS and FNYEAQ. This CDR3 contains 15 residues. CDR3 in DNA: TGTTCCAGCAGCTTAAGTTATGGCAGAGAAGAGACCCAGTACTTC. Translation gives CSSSLSYGREETQYF.

This clonotype was detected ten times or more. This rearrangement joins TRBV5-1 to TRBJ2-1; D is uncertain. Germline CDR1 reads SGHRS; CDR2 reads YFSETQ. This CDR3 spans 14 amino acids. V was pared by 7 bases and J by 1 base, with 12 bases between. CDR3 amino acids: CASQTDSSYNEQFF. The DNA of the CDR3 is TGCGCCAGCCAAACAGATTCTTCCTACAATGAGCAGTTCTTC.

J is TRBJ2-1 and V is TRBV7-9, with D tentatively TRBD2 (5 bases). Germline V gene sequence: CDR1 SEHNR, CDR2 FQNEAQ (reference sequence). Trimming took off 5 bases at V and 2 bases at J, with 13 bases between the two ends. This CDR3 spans 15 amino acids. In DNA form, the CDR3 reads TGTGCCAGCAGCCCCTCCCGGGGTCCCTACAATGAGCAGTTCTTC. Residues: CASSPSRGPYNEQFF.

The chain is built from TRBV4-2 and TRBJ2-3; 8 nucleotides match TRBD2. V lost 5 bases to trimming and J lost 1 base; unmatched junction nucleotides: 11. There are 17 residues in the CDR3. Per the germline V gene, CDR1 is LGHNA and CDR2 is YNFKEQ. The CDR3 DNA follows: TGTGCCAGCAGCAACCCCAGAGCGGGAGCAGGCACAGATACGCAGTATTTT. Translated, it gives CASSNPRAGAGTDTQYF.

Only a few counts were recorded for this clonotype. CDR3 protein: CASSVAVNSPLHF. Written as DNA, the CDR3 is TGTGCCAGCAGCGTAGCCGTCAATTCACCCCTCCACTTT. This chain joins TRBV9 and TRBJ1-6; D is unresolved. Trimming pared 0 bases from V and 7 bases from J, leaving 5 bases between. The CDR3 has 13 residues. Per the germline V gene, CDR1 is SGDLS and CDR2 is YYNGEE.

The chain couples TRBV10-3 to TRBJ1-2; D is unresolved. The CDR3 sequence is 16 residues long. V gave up 4 bases and J gave up 1 base, with 16 bases separating them. Per germline, CDR1 ENHRY and CDR2 SYGVKD. CDR3 DNA sequence: TGTGCCATCAGTGGACCTGACCCGGGTATTAACTATGGCTACACCTTC. It yields the protein CAISGPDPGINYGYTF.

As to this clonotype: No conserved phenylalanine or tryptophan ends this CDR3, so it is likely a read error. This chain links TRBV6-1 with TRBJ2-7; D is possibly TRBD2 (5 bases). V lost 2 bases and J lost 6, with 11 bases in between. This CDR3 spans 13 amino acids. CDR1 is MNHNS and CDR2 is SASEGT in the germline V gene. CDR3 coding DNA: TGTGCCAGCAGTGAAATTTTGGCGGGCGAGCAGTACTGC. Amino acids: CASSEILAGEQYC.

This clonotype has more than one count but fewer than ten. The rearrangement joins TRBV20-1 to TRBJ2-6; unclear D gene. Looked up from germline, CDR1 is DFQATT and CDR2 is SNEGSKA (reference sequence). V was trimmed by 6 bases and J by 0 bases, leaving 9 bases between them. The CDR3 spans 14 residues. CDR3 sequence (DNA): TGCAGTGCGAGCAGCTTCTCTGGGGCCAACGTCCTGACTTTC. This gives the protein CSASSFSGANVLTF.

The rearrangement joins TRBV6-6 to TRBJ1-2, with D tentatively TRBD1 (5 bases). Germline CDR1 MNHNY, CDR2 SVGAGI (reference sequence). The CDR3 length is 17 residues. Trimming pared 6 bases from V and 3 bases from J, leaving 23 bases between. CDR3 sequence (DNA): TGTGCCAGCAGGTCCGGCAGGGTCCTTACTGGCGACTATGGCTACACCTTC. This codes for CASRSGRVLTGDYGYTF.

This clonotype was observed a handful of times. V usage is TRBV20-1 and J usage is TRBJ2-7, with TRBD2 identical over 14 bases. This CDR3 has 16 amino acids. Trimming cost V 1 base and J 1 base; bases outside gene matches: 3. Germline V gene lookup returns CDR1 DFQATT and CDR2 SNEGSKA (reference sequence). The CDR3 is CSARGTSGRTSYEQYF. The CDR3 DNA is TGCAGTGCTAGAGGGACTAGCGGGAGGACTTCCTACGAGCAGTACTTC.

The rearrangement uses TRBV3-1 and TRBJ2-7; TRBD2 matches 8 bases. The CDR3 sequence is 15 residues long. After removal of 1 base from V and 2 bases from J, the junction contained 4 bases not matched to a gene. The germline gives CDR1 LGHDT, CDR2 YNNKEL (reference sequence). For the CDR3, the DNA is TGTGCCAGCAGCCAAGCCGGGACTAGGACCTACGAGCAGTACTTC. This translates into CASSQAGTRTYEQYF.

This clonotype appeared a few times. The chain links TRBV20-1 to TRBJ2-1; D gene uncertain. This CDR3 is built from 12 residues. Trimming removed 5 bases at V and 4 bases at J, with 9 bases between. The germline gives CDR1 DFQATT, CDR2 SNEGSKA (reference sequence). The CDR3 DNA reads TGCAGTGCTCCCTTTCCATACAATGAGCAGTTCTTC. Its protein product is CSAPFPYNEQFF.

This chain uses TRBV3-1 with TRBJ1-3; D not resolved. Germline CDR1 is LGHDT and CDR2 is YNNKEL (reference sequence). V was trimmed by 1 base and J by 1 base, leaving 5 bases between them. The CDR3 is 14 amino acids. In DNA, the CDR3 is TGTGCCAGCAGCCAAGCGGGGTCTGGAAACACCATATATTTT. It codes for CASSQAGSGNTIYF.

This clonotype was observed a few times. The chain recombines TRBV29-1 with TRBJ2-5; TRBD2 agrees at 9 bases. The ends lost 3 bases at V and 8 bases at J; junction bases unmatched: 10. Looked up from germline, CDR1 is SQVTM and CDR2 is ANQGSEA. This CDR3 has 14 residues. CDR3 region: CSVDKRVSGGTQYF. The DNA of the CDR3 is TGCAGCGTTGACAAAAGGGTTAGCGGGGGCACCCAGTACTTC.

V and J are TRBV27 and TRBJ1-2; D possibly corresponds to TRBD1 (5 bases). The CDR3 is 14 residues long. The V and J ends lost 8 bases and 4 bases respectively, with 17 bases between them. Germline values: CDR1 MNHEY, CDR2 SMNVEV (reference sequence). The CDR3 is CASSTSPGTYGYTF. The CDR3 DNA is TGTGCCAGCTCGACGTCCCCAGGGACCTATGGCTACACCTTC.

The chain links TRBV7-2 to TRBJ2-7; D unresolved. CDR1 and CDR2 from the germline V gene are SGHTA and FQGNSA. This CDR3 comprises 14 residues. The germline V and J ends were trimmed by 2 bases and 4 bases, with 12 bases remaining between them. Here the CDR3 reads CASSLNLGCYEQYF. The CDR3 region has the DNA TGTGCCAGCAGCTTAAATCTGGGCTGTTACGAGCAGTACTTC.

This clonotype was seen only a few times. V is TRBV7-3 and J is TRBJ2-1; TRBD2 matches at 11 bases. CDR3 length: 12 amino acids. V trimming: 3 bases; J trimming: 15 bases; junction bases outside the gene matches: 4. Germline CDR1 and CDR2: SGHTA and FQGTGA. CDR3 loop: CASSFTSGRWFF. CDR3 DNA: TGTGCCAGCAGCTTCACTAGCGGGAGATGGTTCTTC.

This clonotype was counted a few times. The chain employs TRBV9 and TRBJ1-2, with TRBD1 matching over 8 bases. CDR1 SGDLS and CDR2 YYNGEE come from the germline V gene. This CDR3 has 14 residues. J gave up 8 bases and V 0 bases, and 6 bases lay outside the gene matches. DNA of the CDR3: TGTGCCAGCAGCGTAGTTTCAGGGGGCGAAGGCTACACCTTC. Protein: CASSVVSGGEGYTF.

The chain uses TRBV5-6 and TRBJ2-7; TRBD1 matches 10 bases. With 3 bases clipped from V and 1 base from J, the junction kept 7 bases outside the gene matches. Looked up from germline, CDR1 is SGHDT and CDR2 is YYEEEE. The CDR3 is 16 amino acids. CDR3 in amino acids: CASSSETGGLSYEQYF. The CDR3 DNA reads as TGTGCCAGCAGCTCCGAGACAGGGGGCCTTTCCTACGAGCAGTACTTC. The variable domain in full, completed from reference TRBV5-6 and TRBJ2-7, reads DAGVTQSPTHLIKTRGQQVTLRCSPKSGHDTVSWYQQALGQGPQFIFQYYEEEERQRGNFPDRFSGHQFPNYSSELNVNALLLGDSALYLCASSSETGGLSYEQYFGPGTRLTVT.

V is TRBV20-1 and J is TRBJ2-3; tentatively, D is TRBD1 (6 bases). Trimming cost V 5 bases and J 1 base, with 13 bases left between them. CDR3 length: 14 residues. Germline CDR1 and CDR2: DFQATT and SNEGSKA (reference sequence). This CDR3 is CSALQGRGTDTQYF. CDR3 in DNA: TGCAGTGCTCTACAGGGAAGGGGCACAGATACGCAGTATTTT.

The rearrangement joins TRBV7-2 to TRBJ2-7; 8 bases fit TRBD1. The CDR3 sequence is 14 residues long. The V gene end was trimmed by 3 bases and the J gene end by 5 bases; junction bases not matched to a gene: 6. The germline V gene has CDR1 SGHTA and CDR2 FQGNSA. The CDR3 DNA follows: TGTGCCAGCAGCTTCCGACAGGGGAGCAACGAGCAGTACTTC. Translated, it gives CASSFRQGSNEQYF.